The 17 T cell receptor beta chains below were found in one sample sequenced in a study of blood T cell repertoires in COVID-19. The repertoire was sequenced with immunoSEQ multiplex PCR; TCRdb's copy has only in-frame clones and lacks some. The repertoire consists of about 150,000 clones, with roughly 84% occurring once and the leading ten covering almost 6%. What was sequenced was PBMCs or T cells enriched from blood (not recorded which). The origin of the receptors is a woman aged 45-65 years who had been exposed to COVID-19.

The chain's CDR3 is CASSQEWGLSNQPQHF. CDR3 sequence (DNA): TGCGCCAGCAGCCAAGAATGGGGACTTAGCAATCAGCCCCAGCATTTT. The chain recombines TRBV4-3 with TRBJ1-5; D might be TRBD1 (5 bases). Germline CDR1 is LGHNA and CDR2 is YSLEER. V gave up 0 bases and J gave up 0 bases, with 9 bases separating them. This CDR3 contains 16 residues.

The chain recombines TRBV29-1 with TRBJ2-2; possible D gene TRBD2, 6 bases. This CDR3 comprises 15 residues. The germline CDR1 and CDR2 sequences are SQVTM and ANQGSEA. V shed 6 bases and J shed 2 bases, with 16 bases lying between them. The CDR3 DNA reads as TGCAGCGTCCGAGTGGGGGGTCCTAACACCGGGGAGCTGTTTTTT. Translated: CSVRVGGPNTGELFF.

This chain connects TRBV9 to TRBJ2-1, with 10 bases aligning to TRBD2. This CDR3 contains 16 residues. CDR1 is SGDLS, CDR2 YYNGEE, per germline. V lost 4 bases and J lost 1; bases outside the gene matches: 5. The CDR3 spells CASSPSGGLSYNEQFF. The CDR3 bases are TGTGCCAGCAGCCCTAGCGGGGGCCTATCCTACAATGAGCAGTTCTTC.

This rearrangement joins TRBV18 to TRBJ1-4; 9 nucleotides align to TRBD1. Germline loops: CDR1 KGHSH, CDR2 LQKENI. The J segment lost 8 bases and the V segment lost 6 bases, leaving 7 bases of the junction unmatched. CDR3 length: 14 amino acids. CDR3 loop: CASSQQGAFEKLFF. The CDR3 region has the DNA TGTGCCAGCTCCCAACAGGGGGCCTTCGAAAAACTGTTTTTT.

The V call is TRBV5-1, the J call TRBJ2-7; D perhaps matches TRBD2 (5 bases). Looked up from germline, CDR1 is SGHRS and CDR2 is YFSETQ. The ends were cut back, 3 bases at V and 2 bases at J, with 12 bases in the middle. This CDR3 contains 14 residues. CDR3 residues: CASSSDSFTYEQYF. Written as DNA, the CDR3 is TGCGCCAGCAGCTCGGACTCCTTTACCTACGAGCAGTACTTC.

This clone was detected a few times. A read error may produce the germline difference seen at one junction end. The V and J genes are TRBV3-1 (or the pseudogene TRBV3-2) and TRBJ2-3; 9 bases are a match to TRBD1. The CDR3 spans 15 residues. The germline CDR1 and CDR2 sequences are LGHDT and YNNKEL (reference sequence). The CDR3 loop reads CASGHRQGGKDTQYF. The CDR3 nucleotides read TGTGCCAGCGGCCATCGACAGGGGGGTAAAGATACGCAGTATTTT.

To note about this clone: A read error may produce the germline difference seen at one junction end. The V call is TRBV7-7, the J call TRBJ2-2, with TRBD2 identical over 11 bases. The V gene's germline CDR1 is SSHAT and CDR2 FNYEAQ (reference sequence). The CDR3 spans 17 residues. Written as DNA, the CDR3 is TGTGCTAGCAGTTCAAGAACTAGCGGGGGTACCACCGGGGAGCTGTTTTTT. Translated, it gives CASSSRTSGGTTGELFF.

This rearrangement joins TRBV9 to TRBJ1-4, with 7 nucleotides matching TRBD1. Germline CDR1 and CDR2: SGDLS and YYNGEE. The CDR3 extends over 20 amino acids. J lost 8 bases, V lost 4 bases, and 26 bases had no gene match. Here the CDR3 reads CASSPLPGVRTTGDSEKLFF. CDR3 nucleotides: TGTGCCAGCAGCCCACTTCCGGGAGTCCGCACAACAGGGGATTCCGAAAAACTGTTTTTT.

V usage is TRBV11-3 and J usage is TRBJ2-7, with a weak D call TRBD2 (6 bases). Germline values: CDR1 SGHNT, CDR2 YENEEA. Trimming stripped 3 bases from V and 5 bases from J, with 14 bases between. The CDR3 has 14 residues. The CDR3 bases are TGTGCCAGCAGCTTGGGCGGGGCCGGCCACGAGCAGTACTTC. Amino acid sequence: CASSLGGAGHEQYF. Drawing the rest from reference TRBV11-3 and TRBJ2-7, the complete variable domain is EAGVVQSPRYKIIEKKQPVAFWCNPISGHNTLYWYLQNLGQGPELLIRYENEEAVDDSQLPKDRFSAERLKGVDSTLKIQPAELGDSAVYLCASSLGGAGHEQYFGPGTRLTVT.

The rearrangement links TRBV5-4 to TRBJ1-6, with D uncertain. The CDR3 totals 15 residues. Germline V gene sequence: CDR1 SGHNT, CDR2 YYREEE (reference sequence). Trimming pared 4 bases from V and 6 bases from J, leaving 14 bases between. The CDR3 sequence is CASSRGHGINSPLHF. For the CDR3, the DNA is TGTGCCAGCAGCCGGGGTCATGGAATTAATTCACCCCTCCACTTT.

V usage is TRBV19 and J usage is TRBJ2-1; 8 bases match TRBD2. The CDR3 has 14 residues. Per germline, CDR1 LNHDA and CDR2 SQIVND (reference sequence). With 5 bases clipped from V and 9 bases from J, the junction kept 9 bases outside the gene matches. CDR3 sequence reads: CASSPGTSVSEQFF. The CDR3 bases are TGTGCCAGTAGTCCCGGGACTAGTGTGAGTGAGCAGTTCTTC.

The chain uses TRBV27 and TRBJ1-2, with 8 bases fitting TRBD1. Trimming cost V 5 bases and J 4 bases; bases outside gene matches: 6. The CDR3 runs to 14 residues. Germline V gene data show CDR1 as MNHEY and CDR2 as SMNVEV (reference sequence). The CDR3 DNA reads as TGTGCCAGCAGTCGTGACAGGGGTGGCTATGGCTACACCTTC. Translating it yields CASSRDRGGYGYTF.

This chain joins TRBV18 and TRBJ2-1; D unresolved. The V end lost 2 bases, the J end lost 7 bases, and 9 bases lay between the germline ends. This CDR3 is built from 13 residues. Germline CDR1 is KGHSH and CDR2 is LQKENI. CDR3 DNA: TGTGCCAGCTCACCATCGGTGACTAATGAGCAGTTCTTC. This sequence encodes CASSPSVTNEQFF.

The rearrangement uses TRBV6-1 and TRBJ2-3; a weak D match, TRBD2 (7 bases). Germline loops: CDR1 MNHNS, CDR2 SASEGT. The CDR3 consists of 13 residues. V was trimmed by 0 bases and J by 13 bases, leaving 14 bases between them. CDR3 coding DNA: TGTGCCAGCAGTGAAGCGGAACTAGGGGGGGAGTATTTT. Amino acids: CASSEAELGGEYF.

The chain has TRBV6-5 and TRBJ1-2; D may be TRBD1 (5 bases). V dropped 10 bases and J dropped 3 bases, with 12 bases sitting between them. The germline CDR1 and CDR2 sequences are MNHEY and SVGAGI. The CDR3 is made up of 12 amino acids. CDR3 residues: CATSGGHYGYTF. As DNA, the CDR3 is TGTGCCACCTCGGGGGGTCACTATGGCTACACCTTC.

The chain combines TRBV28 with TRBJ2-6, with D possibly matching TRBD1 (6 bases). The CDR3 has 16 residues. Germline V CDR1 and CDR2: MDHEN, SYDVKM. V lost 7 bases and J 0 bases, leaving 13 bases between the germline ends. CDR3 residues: CASITGLVSGANVLTF. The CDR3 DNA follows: TGTGCCAGCATAACAGGGTTGGTCTCTGGGGCCAACGTCCTGACTTTC.

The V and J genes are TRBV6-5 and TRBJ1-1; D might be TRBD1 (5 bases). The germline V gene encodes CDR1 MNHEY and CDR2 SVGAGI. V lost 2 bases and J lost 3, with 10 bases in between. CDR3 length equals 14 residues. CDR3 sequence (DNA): TGTGCCAGCAGTTACAACCCCAGGGACACTGAAGCTTTCTTT. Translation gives CASSYNPRDTEAFF.